The following is a T cell receptor beta chain sequence with its context. Its antigen is as yet unknown. The protocol was immunoSEQ multiplex PCR, while the TCRdb copy is restricted to in-frame clones and leaves out a portion. The sample contains tens of thousands of clones, around 86% of which appear only once. The data belong to a study of identifying expanded T cells in peripheral blood. The CDR3 length is 15 residues. Germline V gene lookup returns CDR1 LGHNA and CDR2 YNFKEQ. Trimming cost V 5 bases and J 4 bases; bases outside gene matches: 5. Study-wide results and limits: Differentially abundant clones: roughly 1.2 between replicates, 16.4 at roughly 2 weeks, around 20 at four.

Sequencing was done on a sample of blood. The sequence was obtained from a person between 18 and 70 years old in good health. The V gene is TRBV4-2, the J gene TRBJ2-1; 10 nucleotides align to TRBD2. The CDR3 protein is CASSSLAGDYNEQFF. CDR3 coding DNA: TGTGCCAGCAGCTCGCTAGCGGGGGATTACAATGAGCAGTTCTTC.